The 14 T cell receptor beta chains reported below all come from one sample, sequenced in a study of identical twins. TCRdb re-called the 5' RACE reads through MiXCR, storing one row per CDR3 protein. The sample lists approximately 210,000 distinct CDR3 sequences, 6.5% occurring once. This sample also belongs to another study, concerning T cells expressing NK-cell markers.

The sample was CD8+ T cells sorted from blood. Receptors were obtained from a woman between 18 and 29 years old in good health.

In its sample, this clonotype was seen a few times. The V and J genes are TRBV5-6 and TRBJ1-1; possibly TRBD1 for D (5 bases). There are 14 residues in the CDR3. V shed 0 bases and J shed 4 bases, with 10 bases lying between them. Germline V lookup: CDR1 SGHDT, CDR2 YYEEEE. The CDR3, as DNA: TGTGCCAGCAGCTTGGCCAGTGGGGGCACTGAAGCTTTCTTT. It translates to CASSLASGGTEAFF.

The chain couples TRBV13 to TRBJ1-1; TRBD1 aligns across 7 bases. V shed 8 bases and J 4 bases; nucleotides not matched to a gene: 7. Germline V lookup: CDR1 PRHDT, CDR2 FYEKMQ (reference sequence). The CDR3 extends over 13 amino acids. CDR3 bases: TGTGCCAGCCTGACAGGGAGTGGCACTGAAGCTTTCTTT. This translates into CASLTGSGTEAFF.

Many counts were recorded for this clonotype. V and J are TRBV12-3 or TRBV12-4 and TRBJ2-2, with 13 positions matching TRBD2. V dropped 4 bases and J dropped 5; count of bases not matched to a gene: 7. The CDR3 is 17 amino acids. Here the CDR3 reads CASSWTSGRIPTGELFF. CDR3 coding DNA: TGTGCCAGCAGTTGGACTAGCGGGAGAATCCCTACCGGGGAGCTGTTTTTT.

This clonotype showed up many times. The chain employs TRBV10-2 and TRBJ2-7; possible D gene TRBD1, 6 bases. The CDR3 is 14 amino acids. Germline V gene lookup returns CDR1 WSHSY and CDR2 SAAADI. Trimming took off 0 bases at V and 2 bases at J, with 8 bases between the two ends. CDR3 nucleotides: TGCGCCAGCAGTGAGTCATGGGGGCCCTACGAGCAGTACTTC. It is translated as CASSESWGPYEQYF.

The J gene is TRBJ1-2, the V gene TRBV29-1; D may be TRBD1 (5 bases). The germline V gene encodes CDR1 SQVTM and CDR2 ANQGSEA. There are 14 residues in the CDR3. With 6 bases removed from V and 1 base from J, the gap between germline ends came to 15 bases. CDR3 in amino acids: CSVAGRGDNYGYTF. Written as DNA, the CDR3 is TGCAGCGTCGCAGGCCGGGGGGATAACTATGGCTACACCTTC.

The chain uses TRBV9 and TRBJ2-3; D not resolved. Per the germline V gene, CDR1 is SGDLS and CDR2 is YYNGEE. The CDR3 runs 12 residues. Trimming took off 0 bases at V and 5 bases at J, with 4 bases between the two ends. CDR3 sequence: CASSVAQDTQYF. The CDR3 DNA sequence: TGTGCCAGCAGCGTAGCTCAAGATACGCAGTATTTT. The whole variable domain, remainder taken from reference TRBV9 and TRBJ2-3, is DSGVTQTPKHLITATGQRVTLRCSPRSGDLSVYWYQQSLDQGLQFLIQYYNGEERAKGNILERFSAQQFPDLHSELNLSSLELGDSALYFCASSVAQDTQYFGPGTRLTVL.

V gene TRBV3-1 combines with J gene TRBJ2-7, with 7 nucleotides matching TRBD1. This CDR3 is built from 16 residues. The germline V gene has CDR1 LGHDT and CDR2 YNNKEL (reference sequence). With 1 base clipped from V and 3 bases from J, the junction kept 9 bases outside the gene matches. Here the CDR3 reads CASSQAPGQLSYEQYF. The CDR3 bases are TGTGCCAGCAGCCAAGCGCCGGGACAGCTGAGCTACGAGCAGTACTTC.

As for this clonotype: One end of the junction is discordant with germline, which a read error may explain. V gene TRBV4-1 combines with J gene TRBJ2-3; 16 bases are shared with TRBD2. The germline V gene has CDR1 MGHRA and CDR2 YSYEKL. The CDR3 contains 18 residues. The DNA for the CDR3 is TGTGCCAGCAGCCCCGGGACTAGCGGGGGGGACGTGGGAGATACGCAGTATTTT. Protein product: CASSPGTSGGDVGDTQYF.

The rearrangement links TRBV27 to TRBJ2-7; TRBD2 aligns across 7 bases. V was pared by 1 base and J by 5 bases, with 8 bases of the junction left unmatched. This CDR3 contains 15 residues. Germline-derived CDR1 and CDR2 are MNHEY and SMNVEV (reference sequence). As DNA, the CDR3 is TGTGCCAGCAGTTTATATGAGGGAGGGCCTAACGAGCAGTACTTC. Its protein is CASSLYEGGPNEQYF.

This clonotype was seen only a few times. The chain joins TRBV7-9 to TRBJ2-3; tentatively, D is TRBD1 or TRBD2 (5 bases each). This CDR3 comprises 14 residues. Trimming cost V 5 bases and J 2 bases, with 11 bases left between them. CDR1 and CDR2 from the germline V gene are SEHNR and FQNEAQ (reference sequence). This CDR3 is CASSPRDHTDTQYF. Here the CDR3 DNA reads TGTGCCAGCAGCCCCCGGGACCACACAGATACGCAGTATTTT.

This clonotype has ten or more counts. The chain is built from TRBV27 and TRBJ1-4; D is ambiguous. Germline V gene sequence: CDR1 MNHEY, CDR2 SMNVEV (reference sequence). Trimming pared 0 bases from V and 1 base from J, leaving 6 bases between. This CDR3 has 15 residues. As DNA, the CDR3 is TGTGCCAGCAGTTTATCGCTAGGAACTAATGAAAAACTGTTTTTT. It is translated as CASSLSLGTNEKLFF.

At least ten counts were recorded for this clonotype. The rearrangement links TRBV7-9 to TRBJ2-5; TRBD2 matches at 8 bases. With V trimmed by 5 bases and J by 5 bases, 13 bases remained unmatched. Germline CDR1 reads SEHNR; CDR2 reads FQNEAQ (reference sequence). The CDR3 spans 16 residues. The CDR3, as DNA: TGTGCCAGCAGCGTTTCCATTAGCGGGGCCGGGGAGACCCAGTACTTC. Protein product: CASSVSISGAGETQYF.

This clonotype has more than one count but fewer than ten. This chain joins TRBV25-1 and TRBJ2-1, with 8 bases identical to TRBD2. V trimming: 3 bases; J trimming: 6 bases; junction bases outside the gene matches: 10. CDR1 MGHDK and CDR2 SYGVNS come from the germline V gene. This CDR3 has 16 amino acids. The CDR3 spells CASSDVSGKNANEQFF. The CDR3 nucleotides are TGTGCCAGCAGTGACGTTAGCGGGAAGAACGCCAATGAGCAGTTCTTC.

This clonotype has only a few counts. The V and J genes are TRBV27 and TRBJ1-2, with a weak D call TRBD1 (5 bases). This CDR3 is 15 amino acids long. CDR1 and CDR2 from the germline V gene are MNHEY and SMNVEV (reference sequence). Trimming left V 3 bases short and J 4 bases short, with 15 bases between. The CDR3 sequence is CASSFVRVGPYGYTF. CDR3 sequence (DNA): TGTGCCAGCAGTTTCGTGAGGGTGGGGCCCTATGGCTACACCTTC.